Listed below are T cell receptor beta chains from one sample, sequenced in a study of T cell responses to AZD1222 COVID-19 vaccine. Repertoires were generated with immunoSEQ multiplex PCR, while TCRdb's copy carries only in-frame clones and drops some. Its table records around 150,000 clones. The sample consisted of peripheral blood. These TCRs come from an adult in good health. CDR3s include the opening cysteine and the closing phenylalanine or tryptophan. D genes are given only for firm matches.

d_call | j_call | v_call | cdr3_aa | cdr3_nt
NA | TRBJ1-3 | TRBV5-1 | CASSLFADSYSGNTIYF | TGCGCCAGCAGCTTGTTCGCAGATTCTTACTCTGGAAACACCATATATTTT
NA | TRBJ2-3 | TRBV11-2 | CASSLSTGLDTQYF | TGTGCCAGCAGCTTAAGTACAGGGCTGGATACGCAGTATTTT
NA | TRBJ1-3 | TRBV15 | CATSRDRGLSGNTIYF | TGTGCCACCAGCAGAGATCGGGGGTTAAGTGGAAACACCATATATTTT
TRBD1 | TRBJ2-2 | TRBV18 | CASSPLQGVTNTGELFF | TGTGCCAGCTCACCACTCCAGGGGGTTACGAACACCGGGGAGCTGTTTTTT
TRBD1 | TRBJ1-5 | TRBV4-1 | CASSQGQGSGQPQHF | TGCGCCAGCAGCCAAGGACAGGGCTCGGGTCAGCCCCAGCATTTT
TRBD1 | TRBJ1-2 | TRBV14 | CASSLGHRGPYGYTF | TGTGCCAGCAGCCTCGGCCACAGGGGACCTTATGGCTACACCTTC
TRBD1 | TRBJ2-4 | TRBV12-3/TRBV12-4 | CASRGQGKVVQYF | TGTGCCAGCAGGGGACAGGGAAAGGTCGTTCAGTACTTC
NA | TRBJ1-4 | TRBV27 | CASRLSGEGEKLFF | TGTGCCAGCAGACTCTCAGGGGAAGGTGAAAAACTGTTTTTT
NA | TRBJ2-7 | TRBV6-5 | CASSPSGDSYEQYF | TGTGCCAGCAGTCCATCGGGGGACTCCTACGAGCAGTACTTC
TRBD1 | TRBJ2-2 | TRBV7-6 | CASSPMTGTGGTGELFF | TGTGCCAGCAGCCCAATGACCGGGACAGGTGGCACCGGGGAGCTGTTTTTT
NA | TRBJ2-1 | TRBV27 | CASSPLGPPNNEQFF | TGTGCCAGCAGTCCCCTGGGCCCCCCTAACAATGAGCAGTTCTTC
TRBD1 | TRBJ1-1 | TRBV15 | CATSSRQGAGAFF | TGTGCCACCAGCAGCAGACAGGGGGCAGGAGCTTTCTTT
TRBD1 | TRBJ2-1 | TRBV24-1 | CATSDLTGGSYNEQFF | TGTGCCACCAGTGATCTGACAGGGGGGTCCTACAATGAGCAGTTCTTC
TRBD1 | TRBJ1-1 | TRBV2 | CASSRQGANTEAFF | TGTGCCAGCAGCCGACAGGGAGCGAACACTGAAGCTTTCTTT
NA | TRBJ1-2 | TRBV29-1 | CSVRPGGYYGYTF | TGCAGCGTTCGTCCAGGTGGATATTATGGCTACACCTTC
TRBD1 | TRBJ1-2 | TRBV3-1/TRBV3-2 | CASSPRGQPEGYTF | TGTGCCAGCAGCCCTCGGGGACAGCCGGAGGGCTACACCTTC
TRBD2 | TRBJ2-1 | TRBV6-1 | CASSEQLAGWMDGYNEQFF | TGTGCCAGCAGTGAACAGCTAGCGGGGTGGATGGATGGGTACAATGAGCAGTTCTTC
TRBD2 | TRBJ2-3 | TRBV5-4 | CASNRLAGGTDTQYF | TGTGCCAGCAACCGACTAGCGGGGGGGACAGATACGCAGTATTTT
TRBD1 | TRBJ2-7 | TRBV6-5 | CASSRTGNEQYF | TGTGCCAGCAGTCGGACAGGGAACGAGCAGTACTTC
NA | TRBJ2-5 | TRBV5-1 | CASSIGLSGSETQYF | TGCGCCAGCAGCATAGGACTCTCAGGATCAGAGACCCAGTACTTC
NA | TRBJ1-3 | TRBV5-1 | CASSWGAYSGADGNTIYF | TGCGCCAGCAGCTGGGGGGCTTACTCAGGGGCAGATGGAAACACCATATATTTT
TRBD1 | TRBJ2-7 | TRBV30 | CAWRLDRGIPYEQYF | TGTGCCTGGAGACTAGACAGGGGGATTCCCTACGAGCAGTACTTC
NA | TRBJ1-5 | TRBV5-3 | CASIHKQPQHF | TGTGCCAGCATACATAAACAGCCCCAGCATTTT
NA | TRBJ2-7 | TRBV7-8 | CASSLGRAYEQYF | TGTGCCAGCAGCTTAGGCAGGGCCTACGAGCAGTACTTC
NA | TRBJ1-2 | TRBV6-2/TRBV6-3 | CASSSPGTYGYTF | TGTGCCAGCAGTTCCCCCGGGACATATGGCTACACCTTC
NA | TRBJ2-3 | TRBV9 | CASSNHPVADYTDTQYF | TGTGCCAGCAGCAACCACCCTGTAGCGGATTACACAGATACGCAGTATTTT
NA | TRBJ1-5 | TRBV4-1 | CASSQGVGLRGGNQPQHF | TGCGCCAGCAGCCAAGGCGTTGGCCTTCGAGGAGGCAATCAGCCCCAGCATTTT
TRBD1 | TRBJ1-1 | TRBV5-1 | CASSVDRGYTEAFF | TGCGCCAGCAGCGTTGACAGGGGATATACTGAAGCTTTCTTT
NA | TRBJ1-1 | TRBV28 | CASSLAGTLNTEAFF | TGTGCCAGCAGTTTGGCCGGGACACTGAACACTGAAGCTTTCTTT
NA | TRBJ1-1 | TRBV10-2 | CASRNRFEAFF | TGCGCCAGCAGAAACAGGTTTGAAGCTTTCTTT
NA | TRBJ1-4 | TRBV12-3/TRBV12-4 | CASSWGMGEKLFF | TGTGCCAGCAGCTGGGGAATGGGTGAAAAACTGTTTTTT
NA | TRBJ2-1 | TRBV20-1 | CSASWGVGNEQFF | TGCAGTGCGAGTTGGGGGGTAGGAAATGAGCAGTTCTTC
NA | TRBJ2-7 | TRBV18 | CASSPSVTGGEQYF | TGTGCCAGCTCACCCTCCGTGACGGGTGGCGAGCAGTACTTC
NA | TRBJ1-1 | TRBV28 | CASSSSTPNTEAFF | TGTGCCAGCAGTTCCTCGACACCGAACACTGAAGCTTTCTTT
TRBD2 | TRBJ2-1 | TRBV24-1 | CATSDYGLAGGNREQFF | TGTGCCACCAGTGACTATGGACTAGCGGGGGGGAACAGGGAGCAGTTCTTC
NA | TRBJ1-5 | TRBV12-3/TRBV12-4 | CASSSGDQPQHF | TGTGCCAGCAGTTCCGGGGATCAGCCCCAGCATTTT
TRBD1 | TRBJ1-2 | TRBV6-5 | CASSPGTGGAYTF | TGTGCCAGCAGTCCCGGGACAGGGGGCGCCTACACCTTC
NA | TRBJ1-2 | TRBV7-9 | CASSLARTGNRGYTF | TGTGCCAGCAGCTTGGCCCGGACGGGAAATCGGGGCTACACCTTC
TRBD1 | TRBJ1-5 | TRBV15 | CATSEPGGTRDNQPQHF | TGTGCCACCAGCGAACCAGGGGGAACCCGTGACAATCAGCCCCAGCATTTT
NA | TRBJ2-6 | TRBV7-6 | CASSLLGRGDLIKDTGANVLTF | TGTGCCAGCAGCTTACTTGGGCGCGGGGATCTAATTAAAGATACTGGGGCCAACGTCCTGACTTTC
NA | TRBJ1-5 | TRBV30 | CAWSYSNQPQHF | TGTGCCTGGTCCTATAGCAATCAGCCCCAGCATTTT
NA | TRBJ1-3 | TRBV3-1/TRBV3-2 | CASSQVGEAGNTIYF | TGTGCCAGCAGCCAAGTGGGGGAAGCTGGAAACACCATATATTTT
NA | TRBJ1-5 | TRBV13 | CASSLRRGQPQHF | TGTGCCAGCAGCCTCCGTCGGGGGCAGCCCCAGCATTTT
TRBD1 | TRBJ2-7 | TRBV5-1 | CASSLGDRALCF | TGCGCCAGCAGCTTGGGGGACAGGGCGCTGTGCTTC
NA | TRBJ1-4 | TRBV27 | CASSFRPGQRSTNEKLFF | TGTGCCAGCAGCTTCCGTCCGGGACAAAGATCAACTAATGAAAAACTGTTTTTT
NA | TRBJ2-5 | TRBV5-1 | CASSPEGGRQETQYF | TGCGCCAGCAGCCCCGAGGGGGGGAGGCAAGAGACCCAGTACTTC
NA | TRBJ1-2 | TRBV6-1 | CASSEMAYGYTF | TGTGCCAGCAGTGAAATGGCCTATGGCTACACCTTC
NA | TRBJ2-3 | TRBV2 | CASIGRTDTQYF | TGTGCCAGCATTGGCCGCACAGATACGCAGTATTTT
NA | TRBJ2-5 | TRBV7-2 | CASSLGGSQETQYF | TGTGCCAGCAGCTTAGGTGGATCCCAAGAGACCCAGTACTTC
NA | TRBJ1-2 | TRBV9 | CASSVGATNYGYTF | TGTGCCAGCAGCGTGGGCGCTACTAACTATGGCTACACCTTC
TRBD1 | TRBJ1-2 | TRBV19 | CASSIWPGGSYGYTF | TGTGCCAGTAGTATTTGGCCAGGGGGAAGCTATGGCTACACCTTC
TRBD1 | TRBJ1-6 | TRBV15 | CATSGGGYNSPLHF | TGTGCCACCTCAGGGGGCGGCTATAATTCACCCCTCCACTTT
TRBD1 | TRBJ1-6 | TRBV4-1 | CASSQGQGSNSPLHF | TGCGCCAGCAGCCAAGGACAGGGGTCCAATTCACCCCTCCACTTT
TRBD2 | TRBJ2-1 | TRBV6-5 | CASSHTSGQVNEQFF | TGTGCCAGCAGTCACACTAGCGGTCAGGTCAATGAGCAGTTCTTC